Below, 16 T cell receptor beta chains from the same sample are listed, as sequenced in a study of patients with pleural tuberculosis. TCRdb re-called the reads with MiXCR, one entry per CDR3 protein. Here the sample spans tens of thousands of distinct CDR3 sequences, approximately 7.9% being singletons. These receptors came from a human donor with pleural tuberculosis.

There are many counts of this clonotype. J is TRBJ1-3 and V is TRBV4-1; D not resolved. The CDR3 has 17 amino acids. CDR1 MGHRA and CDR2 YSYEKL come from the germline V gene. V lost 0 bases and J 3 bases, leaving 15 bases between the germline ends. CDR3 sequence (DNA): TGCGCCAGCAGCCAAGACCATCTGGCGGGAAATGGAAACACCATATATTTT. It is translated as CASSQDHLAGNGNTIYF.

In regard to this clonotype: A much larger clone lies a single base off, so this may be a read error. The V call is TRBV11-1, the J call TRBJ1-5; D call uncertain. From germline, CDR1 is SGHAT and CDR2 FQDESV (reference sequence). There are 14 residues in the CDR3. V lost 3 bases and J lost 8, with 14 bases in between. CDR3 sequence reads: CASSFGNSGKPQHF. In DNA, the CDR3 is TGTGCCAGCAGCTTTGGCAATTCGGGGAAGCCCCAGCATTTT.

This clonotype was counted ten times or more. This chain connects TRBV12-3 or TRBV12-4 to TRBJ2-7, with 8 bases aligning to TRBD2. Germline trimming cut 8 bases from V and 1 base from J; bases unmatched to any gene: 13. This CDR3 has 16 residues. CDR3 in DNA: TGTGCCAGCCTCATGGCGGGAGGACCTTTTTCCTACGAGCAGTACTTC. This translates into CASLMAGGPFSYEQYF.

The J gene is TRBJ1-6, the V gene TRBV5-1; no definite D call. Trimming left V 4 bases short and J 11 bases short, with 10 bases between. This CDR3 has 12 amino acids. Germline V gene sequence: CDR1 SGHRS, CDR2 YFSETQ. CDR3 residues: CASSDGEPPLHF. CDR3 coding DNA: TGCGCCAGCAGCGACGGAGAACCACCCCTCCACTTT. Full variable domain (remainder filled in from reference TRBV5-1 and TRBJ1-6): KAGVTQTPRYLIKTRGQQVTLSCSPISGHRSVSWYQQTPGQGLQFLFEYFSETQRNKGNFPGRFSGRQFSNSRSEMNVSTLELGDSALYLCASSDGEPPLHFGNGTRLTVT.

This clonotype was seen many times. The genes are TRBV28 and TRBJ2-1, with 12 bases matching TRBD2. The J segment lost 15 bases and the V segment lost 1 base, leaving 10 bases of the junction unmatched. The CDR3 covers 15 residues. The germline gives CDR1 MDHEN, CDR2 SYDVKM. CDR3 nucleotides: TGTGCCAGCAGTTTATCGAGGACTAGCGGGATAGGTGGGTTCTTC. Translating gives CASSLSRTSGIGGFF.

This clonotype showed up many times. The chain carries TRBV10-3 and TRBJ1-4; 10 positions agree with TRBD1. There are 15 residues in the CDR3. Germline loops: CDR1 ENHRY, CDR2 SYGVKD. Trimming cost V 0 bases and J 6 bases; bases outside gene matches: 1. The CDR3 nucleotides read TGTGCCATCAGTGAGTCCGGGACAGGGGATGAAAAACTGTTTTTT. Encoded protein: CAISESGTGDEKLFF.

The chain is built from TRBV19 and TRBJ2-2; the D gene could be TRBD1 or TRBD2 (6 bases each). CDR3 length: 15 amino acids. Trimming stripped 9 bases from V and 1 base from J, with 15 bases between. CDR1 LNHDA and CDR2 SQIVND come from the germline V gene (reference sequence). In DNA form, the CDR3 reads TGTGCCAGCTCTAAAGGGGGGCAGAACACCGGGGAGCTGTTTTTT. This gives the protein CASSKGGQNTGELFF.

Many counts were recorded for this clonotype. This sequence joins TRBV6-2 or TRBV6-3 and TRBJ1-4; a weak D match, TRBD1 (5 bases). The V gene lost 3 bases and the J gene lost 0 bases, with 11 bases spanning the gap. Germline lookup yields CDR1 MNHEY and CDR2 SVGEGT. The CDR3 is 16 residues long. The CDR3 sequence: CASSYGTAATNEKLFF. CDR3 DNA: TGTGCCAGCAGTTATGGGACCGCTGCAACTAATGAAAAACTGTTTTTT.

The table lists this clonotype with a few counts. The chain carries TRBV10-2 and TRBJ2-5; D perhaps matches TRBD2 (6 bases). CDR1 and CDR2 from the germline V gene are WSHSY and SAAADI. The CDR3 spans 14 residues. Trimming removed 5 bases at V and 5 bases at J, with 15 bases between. CDR3 region: CASSSTSIRETQYF. In DNA, the CDR3 is TGCGCCAGCAGTTCGACTAGTATTAGGGAGACCCAGTACTTC.

This clonotype was recorded many times. The rearrangement links TRBV4-1 to TRBJ1-1; D call uncertain. CDR3 length: 15 amino acids. CDR1 and CDR2 from the germline V gene are MGHRA and YSYEKL. Trimming pared 0 bases from V and 2 bases from J, leaving 10 bases between. CDR3 sequence reads: CASSQDISGNTEAFF. The CDR3 DNA reads as TGCGCCAGCAGCCAAGACATCTCAGGAAACACTGAAGCTTTCTTT.

This clonotype was recorded many times. This rearrangement joins TRBV20-1 to TRBJ1-3, with 7 bases matching TRBD1. The V gene's germline CDR1 is DFQATT and CDR2 SNEGSKA (reference sequence). Unmatched junction bases numbered 8, after V lost 5 bases and J lost 4 bases. This CDR3 is 14 amino acids long. The CDR3 region has the DNA TGCAGTGCTCTTAGACAGGGTAGAGGAAACACCATATATTTT. Protein product: CSALRQGRGNTIYF.

This clonotype was counted at least ten times. The V call is TRBV11-2, the J call TRBJ2-3; 8 positions match TRBD2. The CDR3 totals 15 residues. The germline V gene encodes CDR1 SGHAT and CDR2 FQNNGV. Trimming removed 5 bases from V and 7 bases from J; junction bases left unmatched: 11. The CDR3 coding sequence is TGTGCCAGCAGCCCCAGAGGGACTAGAGGGAATACGCAGTATTTT. Residues: CASSPRGTRGNTQYF.

This clonotype has at least ten counts. The CDR3 region has the DNA TGCAGTGCTAGAGATAGCGCAGGGGGCGGCTACACCTTC. Protein: CSARDSAGGGYTF. V gene TRBV20-1 combines with J gene TRBJ1-2, with 8 bases fitting TRBD1. CDR3 length equals 13 residues. V shed 0 bases and J 8 bases; nucleotides not matched to a gene: 5. Germline loops: CDR1 DFQATT, CDR2 SNEGSKA (reference sequence).

This clonotype was counted many times. The genes are TRBV24-1 and TRBJ1-5; D is possibly TRBD1 (5 bases). Trimming took 7 bases from V and 2 from J, leaving 11 bases between them. This CDR3 has 14 amino acids. Germline V gene lookup returns CDR1 KGHDR and CDR2 SFDVKD. The DNA for the CDR3 is TGTGCCACCAGAGGGGCTGAAGGCAATCAGCCCCAGCATTTT. The encoded protein is CATRGAEGNQPQHF.

This clonotype has ten or more counts. The rearrangement links TRBV2 to TRBJ1-5; D is unresolved. Per the germline V gene, CDR1 is SNHLY and CDR2 is FYNNEI. This CDR3 spans 11 amino acids. The V end lost 8 bases, the J end lost 4 bases, and 6 bases lay between the germline ends. DNA for the CDR3: TGTGCCAGCTCCCCGAATCAGCCCCAGCATTTT. Amino acid sequence: CASSPNQPQHF.

At least ten counts were recorded for this clonotype. The V call is TRBV27, the J call TRBJ1-5; a weak D match, TRBD1 (5 bases). CDR3 size: 13 residues. The V gene lost 10 bases and the J gene lost 2 bases, with 12 bases spanning the gap. In germline, CDR1 is MNHEY, CDR2 SMNVEV (reference sequence). Written as DNA, the CDR3 is TGTGCCACCAGCGTGGGGGGCAATCAGCCCCAGCATTTT. It translates to CATSVGGNQPQHF.